Ten or more counts support the clone carrying this T cell receptor (beta chain). Its antigen is currently unknown. Regions amplified from RNA transcripts were the TCR beta CDR3 regions. The primer set for the first-round RT-PCR of the TCR CDR3 was HTBI. Each CDR3 protein is one row after TCRdb ran MiXCR on the multiplex PCR reads. The sample records around 600,000 distinct CDR3 sequences, 11% to 15% being singletons. V lost 2 bases and J 2 bases, leaving 15 bases between the germline ends. The CDR3 runs 16 residues. Germline loops: CDR1 MDHEN, CDR2 SYDVKM. The data originate from a study of T cells in Graves' hyperthyroidism and ophthalmopathy. Overall study: Once the initial diagnosis was made, peripheral blood was obtained before any treatment. General study points: Blood also contained most expanded thyroid clonotypes above 0.001.

Using more than 7.5 ml of fresh peripheral blood, PBMCs were prepared. The TCR was taken from a woman aged 18 to 35 with Graves' ophthalmopathy. Specimen: blood. The J gene is TRBJ2-5, the V gene TRBV28, with D perhaps TRBD2 (7 bases). CDR3 coding DNA: TGTGCCAGCAGTTTAAGGGGGGGCCACTCACAAGAGACCCAGTACTTC. Its protein is CASSLRGGHSQETQYF.